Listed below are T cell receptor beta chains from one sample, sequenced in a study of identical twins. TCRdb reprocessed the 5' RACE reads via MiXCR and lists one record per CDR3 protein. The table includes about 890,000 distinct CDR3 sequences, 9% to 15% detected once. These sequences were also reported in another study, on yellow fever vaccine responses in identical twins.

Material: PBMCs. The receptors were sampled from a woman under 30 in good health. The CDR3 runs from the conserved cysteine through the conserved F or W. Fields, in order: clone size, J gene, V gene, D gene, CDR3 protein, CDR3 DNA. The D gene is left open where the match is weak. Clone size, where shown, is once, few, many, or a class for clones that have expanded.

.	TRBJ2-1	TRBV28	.	CASSSLRDTRGHEQFF	TGTGCCAGCAGTTCGCTCCGGGACACGAGGGGCCATGAGCAGTTCTTC
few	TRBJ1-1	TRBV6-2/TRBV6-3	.	CASNPDLRNTEAFF	TGTGCCTCCAACCCGGACCTAAGGAACACTGAAGCTTTCTTT
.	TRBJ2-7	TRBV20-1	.	CSARGRGESSYEQYF	TGCAGTGCTAGAGGAAGAGGGGAGAGCTCCTACGAGCAGTACTTC
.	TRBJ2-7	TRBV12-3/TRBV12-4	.	CASSKTGYSYEQYF	TGTGCCAGCAGTAAAACAGGGTACTCCTACGAGCAGTACTTC
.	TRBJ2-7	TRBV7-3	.	CASSLRPDLAYEQYF	TGTGCCAGCAGCTTACGACCGGACCTTGCCTACGAGCAGTACTTC
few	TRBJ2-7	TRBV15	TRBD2	CATSGGAGLAYNYEQYF	TGTGCCACCAGCGGAGGGGCCGGACTAGCGTACAACTACGAGCAGTACTTC
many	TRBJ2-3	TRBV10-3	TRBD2	CAIGKREVTDTQYF	TGTGCCATTGGGAAGCGGGAGGTGACAGATACGCAGTATTTT
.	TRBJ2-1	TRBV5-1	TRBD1	CASSSGTGGSYMEDEQFF	TGCGCCAGCAGCTCCGGGACAGGGGGCTCATATATGGAGGATGAGCAGTTCTTC
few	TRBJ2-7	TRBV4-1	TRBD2	CASSQPLTSGKQEQYF	TGCGCCAGCAGCCAACCTCTGACTAGCGGGAAACAGGAGCAGTACTTC
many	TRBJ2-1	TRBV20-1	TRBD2	CSARVRSGSNNEQFF	TGCAGTGCTAGAGTCCGTAGCGGGAGTAACAATGAGCAGTTCTTC
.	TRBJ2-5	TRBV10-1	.	CASSEKFGRQETQYF	TGCGCCAGCAGTGAAAAGTTTGGTCGGCAAGAGACCCAGTACTTC
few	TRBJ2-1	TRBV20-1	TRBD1	CSAYPRDRVSNEQFF	TGCAGTGCTTATCCCCGGGACAGGGTTTCCAATGAGCAGTTCTTC
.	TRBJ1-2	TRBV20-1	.	CSPKGGGLGGYTF	TGCAGTCCCAAAGGGGGGGGGCTAGGAGGCTACACCTTC
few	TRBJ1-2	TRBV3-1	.	CASSSSLGHYGYTF	TGTGCCAGCAGCTCCTCCCTGGGCCACTATGGCTACACCTTC
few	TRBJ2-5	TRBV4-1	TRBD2	CASSRMYGAGEETQYF	TGCGCCAGCAGCCGAATGTACGGGGCGGGAGAAGAGACCCAGTACTTC
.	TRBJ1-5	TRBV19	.	CASSIWGQPQHF	TGTGCCAGTAGTATTTGGGGTCAGCCCCAGCATTTT
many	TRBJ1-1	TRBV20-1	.	CSARRGGGEAFF	TGCAGTGCTAGACGGGGTGGGGGTGAAGCTTTCTTT
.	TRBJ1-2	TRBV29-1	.	CSVEVGDNYGYTF	TGCAGCGTTGAAGTGGGGGACAACTATGGCTACACCTTC
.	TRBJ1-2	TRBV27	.	CASSRRTNYGYTF	TGTGCCAGCAGCAGGCGGACTAACTATGGCTACACCTTC
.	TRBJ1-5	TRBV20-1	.	CSARGGAGREHF	TGCAGTGCTCGAGGGGGGGCAGGCCGGGAGCATTTT
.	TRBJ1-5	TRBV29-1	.	CSVGEGRGNQPQHF	TGCAGCGTTGGGGAGGGTCGGGGAAATCAGCCCCAGCATTTT
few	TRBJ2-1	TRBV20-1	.	CSAGSPITLYNEQFF	TGCAGTGCTGGGAGCCCCATCACCCTCTACAATGAGCAGTTCTTC
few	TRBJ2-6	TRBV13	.	CASSYQKGRVSGANVLTF	TGTGCCAGCAGCTATCAGAAAGGGCGGGTTTCTGGGGCCAACGTCCTGACTTTC
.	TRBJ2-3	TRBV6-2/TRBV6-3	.	CASSPTDFIRGVDTQYF	TGTGCCAGCAGCCCTACCGATTTTATTAGGGGTGTGGATACGCAGTATTTT
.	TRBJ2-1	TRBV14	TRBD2	CASSQVGREGPHNEQFF	TGTGCCAGCAGCCAAGTTGGGCGGGAGGGCCCCCACAATGAGCAGTTCTTC
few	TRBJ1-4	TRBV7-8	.	CASSLRPQGPNEKLFF	TGTGCCAGCAGCTTAAGGCCTCAGGGGCCCAATGAAAAACTGTTTTTT
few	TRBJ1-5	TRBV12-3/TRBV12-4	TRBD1	CASSLRPQGGNQPQHF	TGTGCCAGCAGTTTAAGGCCACAGGGGGGAAATCAGCCCCAGCATTTT
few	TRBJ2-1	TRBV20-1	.	CSARDTYNEQFF	TGCAGTGCTAGAGACACCTACAATGAGCAGTTCTTC